The clone carrying this T cell receptor (beta chain) was counted a few times. Its matching antigen is unknown. This specimen comes from a study of beta chain features in type 1 diabetes. Study as a whole: Patients shared similar age, gender and cell yields with healthy donors. Whole-study findings and limits: An over-representation of cells with high TCR expression could result from cDNA sequencing. The question of HLA type influencing TCRB rearrangement was one that remained unresolved here.

The germline CDR1 and CDR2 sequences are MDHEN and SYDVKM. The CDR3 contains 15 residues. Trimming took 6 bases from V and 2 from J; bases not matched to a gene: 8. Purity exceeded 98% in all sorted populations. The whole isolated RNA underwent reverse transcription, so sequencing captured expressed TCRB transcripts. Profiled with immunoSEQ multiplex PCR; TCRdb holds only in-frame clones, not every one. Altogether around 430,000 clones are present, 25% to 35% being singletons, with the ten largest covering about 0.06%. The sample comprised naive CD4+ T cells from blood. This receptor was obtained from a man younger than 35 in good health. V is TRBV28 and J is TRBJ2-7; TRBD2 matches at 9 bases. The DNA of the CDR3 is TGTGCCAGCAGCCTGCAGACTAGCGGACCCTACGAGCAGTACTTC. Translation gives CASSLQTSGPYEQYF.